This T cell receptor (beta chain) was retrieved from a study of control samples from healthy donors and cancer patients. TCRdb's table, derived via immunoSEQ multiplex PCR, lists solely in-frame clones and lacks some. There are tens of thousands of clones in the sample; roughly 87% occur only once, and roughly an eighth lies in the top ten. This CDR3 region has 15 residues. The V end lost 2 bases, the J end lost 3 bases, and 14 bases lay between the germline ends. The germline V gene has CDR1 GTSNPN and CDR2 SVGIG (reference sequence). V usage is TRBV30 and J usage is TRBJ1-5; D perhaps matches TRBD1 (5 bases). Specimen: PBMCs. The sequence was obtained from a man between 60 and 75 years old with head and neck cancer. The CDR3 DNA is TGTGCCTGGAGTCATTCCGGGACTTCCAATCAGCCCCAGCATTTT. It is translated as CAWSHSGTSNQPQHF.